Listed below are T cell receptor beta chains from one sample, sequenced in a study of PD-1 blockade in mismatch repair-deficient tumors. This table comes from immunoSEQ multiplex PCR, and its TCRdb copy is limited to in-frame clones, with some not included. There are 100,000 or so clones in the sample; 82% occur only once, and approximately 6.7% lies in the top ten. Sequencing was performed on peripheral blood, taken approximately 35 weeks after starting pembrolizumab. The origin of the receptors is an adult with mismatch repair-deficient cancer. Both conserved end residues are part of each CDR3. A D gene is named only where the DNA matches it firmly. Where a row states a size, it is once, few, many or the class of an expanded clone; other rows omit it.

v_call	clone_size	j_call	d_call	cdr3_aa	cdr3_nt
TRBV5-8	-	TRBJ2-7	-	CASSIGREQYF	TGTGCCAGCAGCATCGGACGCGAGCAGTACTTC
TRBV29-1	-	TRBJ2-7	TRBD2	CSARLAGVYEQYF	TGCAGCGCCCGACTAGCGGGAGTCTACGAGCAGTACTTC
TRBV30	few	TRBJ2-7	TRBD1	CAWRVKGADEQYF	TGTGCCTGGAGGGTGAAGGGGGCAGACGAGCAGTACTTC
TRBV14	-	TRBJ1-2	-	CASSQEGQGRYGYTF	TGTGCCAGCAGCCAAGAAGGGCAGGGGAGGTATGGCTACACCTTC
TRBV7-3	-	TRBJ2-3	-	CASSSQGYTDTQYF	TGTGCCAGCAGCTCGCAGGGTTACACAGATACGCAGTATTTT
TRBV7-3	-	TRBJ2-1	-	CASSLAGTLAYNEQFF	TGTGCCAGCAGCTTGGCCGGGACGCTCGCTTACAATGAGCAGTTCTTC
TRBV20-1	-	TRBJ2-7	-	CSASGDYEQYF	TGCAGTGCTAGCGGGGACTACGAGCAGTACTTC
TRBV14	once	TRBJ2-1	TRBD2	CASSLLTSGTYNEQFF	TGTGCCAGCAGCCTTCTGACTAGCGGAACTTACAATGAGCAGTTCTTC
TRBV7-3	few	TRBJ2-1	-	CASSPRLRDSDPQFF	TGTGCCAGCAGCCCCCGTCTCCGGGACTCAGACCCGCAGTTCTTC
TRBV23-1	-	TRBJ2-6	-	CASSRPGQSGANVLTF	TGCGCCAGCAGTCGCCCCGGACAGTCTGGGGCCAACGTCCTGACTTTC
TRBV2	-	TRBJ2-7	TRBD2	CASTLGLGGEQYF	TGTGCCAGCACTCTGGGACTAGGAGGCGAGCAGTACTTC
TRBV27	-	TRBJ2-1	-	CASSLSKGNEQFF	TGTGCCAGCAGTTTATCGAAGGGCAATGAGCAGTTCTTC
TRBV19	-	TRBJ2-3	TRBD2	CASSTPGGGGTDTQYF	TGTGCCAGTAGTACCCCCGGGGGGGGTGGCACAGATACGCAGTATTTT
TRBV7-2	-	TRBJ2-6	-	CASSLAGANVLTF	TGTGCCAGCAGCTTAGCTGGGGCCAACGTCCTGACTTTC
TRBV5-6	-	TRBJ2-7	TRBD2	CASSLAGGDYTYEQYF	TGTGCCAGCAGCTTGGCGGGGGGGGATTATACCTACGAGCAGTACTTC
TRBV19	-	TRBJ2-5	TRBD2	CASSIAVAGKETQYF	TGTGCCAGTAGTATAGCGGTAGCGGGAAAGGAGACCCAGTACTTC
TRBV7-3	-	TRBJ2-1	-	CASSTRKGSAYNEQFF	TGTGCCAGCAGCACCCGAAAAGGTAGCGCCTACAATGAGCAGTTCTTC
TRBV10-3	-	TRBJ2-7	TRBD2	CAIRGTSAGLEQYF	TGTGCCATCAGGGGGACTAGCGCCGGGCTCGAGCAGTACTTC
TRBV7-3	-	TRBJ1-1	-	CASSHDRNTEAFF	TGTGCCAGCAGCCATGACAGGAACACTGAAGCTTTCTTT
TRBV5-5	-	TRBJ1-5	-	CASSLGGSNQPQHF	TGTGCCAGCAGCTTGGGAGGGAGCAATCAGCCCCAGCATTTT
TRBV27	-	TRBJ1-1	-	CASSWGGTEAFF	TGTGCCAGCAGTTGGGGGGGCACTGAAGCTTTCTTT
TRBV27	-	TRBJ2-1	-	CASSLSGIYNEQFF	TGTGCCAGCAGTTTATCTGGGATCTACAATGAGCAGTTCTTC
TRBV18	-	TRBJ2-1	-	CASSWEQKHNEQFF	TGTGCCAGCTCATGGGAACAGAAACACAATGAGCAGTTCTTC
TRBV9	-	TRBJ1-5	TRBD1	CASSPGTESNQPQHF	TGTGCCAGCAGCCCAGGGACAGAAAGCAATCAGCCCCAGCATTTT
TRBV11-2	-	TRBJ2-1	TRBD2	CASSWVLAGVDEQFF	TGTGCCAGCAGCTGGGTACTAGCGGGAGTTGATGAGCAGTTCTTC
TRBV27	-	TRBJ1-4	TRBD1	CASSSGGREKLFF	TGTGCCAGCAGTTCAGGGGGGCGTGAAAAACTGTTTTTT
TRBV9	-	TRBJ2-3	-	CASSVGDGTSTDTQYF	TGTGCCAGCAGCGTAGGGGACGGAACTAGCACAGATACGCAGTATTTT
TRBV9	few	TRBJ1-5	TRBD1	CASSVRDSPSPDQPQHF	TGTGCCAGCAGCGTAAGGGACAGTCCCTCGCCTGATCAGCCCCAGCATTTT
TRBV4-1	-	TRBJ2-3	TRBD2	CASSQGPSGIDTQYF	TGCGCCAGCAGCCAAGGTCCTAGCGGGATAGATACGCAGTATTTT
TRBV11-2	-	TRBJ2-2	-	CASSLDGTGELFF	TGTGCCAGCAGCTTAGATGGCACCGGGGAGCTGTTTTTT
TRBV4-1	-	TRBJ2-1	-	CASSHNPYNEQFF	TGCGCCAGCAGCCATAATCCGTACAATGAGCAGTTCTTC
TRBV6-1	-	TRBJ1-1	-	CASSDLGRLGTEAFF	TGTGCCAGCAGTGATCTCGGACGTTTGGGAACCGAAGCTTTCTTT
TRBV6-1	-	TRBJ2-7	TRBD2	CASSAGLAGVRAYEQYF	TGTGCCAGCAGTGCTGGACTAGCGGGAGTTCGGGCCTACGAGCAGTACTTC